Below, 21 T cell receptor beta chains from the same sample are listed, as sequenced in a study of T cell responses to AZD1222 COVID-19 vaccine. The assay was immunoSEQ multiplex PCR, and TCRdb's table has in-frame clones only and misses some. The sample holds under 95,000 clones, around 90% seen once. The sample was peripheral blood, taken 28 days after the second AZD1222 dose. Every receptor here comes from an adult who received the AZD1222 COVID-19 vaccine.

V and J are TRBV7-2 and TRBJ1-2; 7 nucleotides agree with TRBD1. The germline V gene has CDR1 SGHTA and CDR2 FQGNSA. J lost 8 bases, V lost 0 bases, and 3 bases had no gene match. The CDR3 has 13 residues. The CDR3 region has the DNA TGTGCCAGCAGCTTAGCGGCAGGGGGAGGCTACACCTTC. Translated, it gives CASSLAAGGGYTF. Complete variable domain (other parts from reference TRBV7-2 and TRBJ1-2): GAGVSQSPSNKVTEKGKDVELRCDPISGHTALYWYRQSLGQGLEFLIYFQGNSAPDKSGLPSDRFSAERTGGSVSTLTIQRTQQEDSAVYLCASSLAAGGGYTFGSGTRLTVV.

The rearrangement links TRBV5-4 to TRBJ2-2; the match to TRBD2 covers 12 bases. V dropped 5 bases and J dropped 5; count of bases not matched to a gene: 10. Germline V gene data show CDR1 as SGHNT and CDR2 as YYREEE (reference sequence). CDR3 length: 17 residues. Here the CDR3 DNA reads TGTGCCAGCAGGAACGGACTAGCGGGGTCTCGGACCGGGGAGCTGTTTTTT. Residues: CASRNGLAGSRTGELFF.

J is TRBJ1-5 and V is TRBV20-1; D is ambiguous. The CDR3 consists of 15 residues. With 3 bases removed from V and 4 bases from J, the gap between germline ends came to 16 bases. The germline V gene has CDR1 DFQATT and CDR2 SNEGSKA (reference sequence). The CDR3 loop reads CSASSDTQGNQPQHF. The DNA for the CDR3 is TGCAGTGCTAGTAGTGACACTCAAGGTAATCAGCCCCAGCATTTT.

The genes are TRBV7-2 and TRBJ2-7; D is unresolved. Trimming took off 4 bases at V and 4 bases at J, with 5 bases between the two ends. The CDR3 loop spans 11 amino acids. The germline gives CDR1 SGHTA, CDR2 FQGNSA. This chain's CDR3 is CASSSQYEQYF. The CDR3 DNA follows: TGTGCCAGCAGCTCCCAGTACGAGCAGTACTTC.

The chain joins TRBV4-3 to TRBJ2-1; TRBD1 is a possible D gene (8 bases). Germline values: CDR1 LGHNA, CDR2 YSLEER. Trimming shortened V by 9 bases and J by 7 bases, and 19 bases separated the two germline ends. The CDR3 runs 14 residues. CDR3: CASRTGGEGNEQFF. The DNA of the CDR3 is TGCGCCAGTCGAACAGGGGGGGAGGGGAATGAGCAGTTCTTC.

The chain combines TRBV12-3 or TRBV12-4 with TRBJ1-3; D is perhaps TRBD1 (5 bases). This CDR3 is built from 13 residues. V was pared by 6 bases and J by 2 bases, with 8 bases between. CDR3 bases: TGTGCCAGCAGCCCGGGGGCTGGAAACACCATATATTTT. Translating gives CASSPGAGNTIYF.

The genes are TRBV6-2 or TRBV6-3 and TRBJ1-3, with 7 bases that match TRBD1. V shed 6 bases and J 1 base; nucleotides not matched to a gene: 6. The germline V gene encodes CDR1 MNHEY and CDR2 SVGEGT. The CDR3 is 15 amino acids. As DNA, the CDR3 is TGTGCCAGCAGCACCGCGACAGGGTCTGGAAACACCATATATTTT. This codes for CASSTATGSGNTIYF.

The rearrangement joins TRBV9 to TRBJ1-1, with a tentative D call TRBD1 (6 bases). Trimming left V 4 bases short and J 1 base short, with 11 bases between. CDR1 is SGDLS and CDR2 is YYNGEE in the germline V gene. CDR3 length: 14 residues. The CDR3 here is CASSTTQGNTEAFF. For the CDR3, the DNA is TGTGCCAGCAGCACGACACAGGGGAACACTGAAGCTTTCTTT.

The chain carries TRBV6-5 and TRBJ1-1, with D tentatively TRBD1 (5 bases). V dropped 1 base and J dropped 6 bases, with 18 bases sitting between them. The length of the CDR3 is 16 residues. Looked up from germline, CDR1 is MNHEY and CDR2 is SVGAGI. CDR3 residues: CASSYLSERGFPEAFF. The CDR3 DNA reads TGTGCCAGCAGTTACTTGAGCGAAAGGGGTTTTCCTGAAGCTTTCTTT.

This clone was detected only a few times. Additional DNA sequences in this sample encode the identical CDR3. The chain employs TRBV6-5 and TRBJ1-5; D gene ambiguous. Deletions cut 0 bases from V and 3 bases from J, with 9 bases between. There are 15 residues in the CDR3. Germline V gene data show CDR1 as MNHEY and CDR2 as SVGAGI. CDR3 nucleotides: TGTGCCAGCAGTTACTCGTACGGGGACAATCAGCCCCAGCATTTT. Translated: CASSYSYGDNQPQHF.

CDR3: CASSLLGTNTEAFF. The DNA of the CDR3 is TGCGCCAGCAGCTTGTTAGGTACGAACACTGAAGCTTTCTTT. This chain links TRBV5-1 with TRBJ1-1; D gene ambiguous. The CDR3 runs to 14 residues. The V and J ends lost 1 base and 1 base respectively, with 8 bases between them. Germline V gives CDR1 SGHRS, CDR2 YFSETQ.

This chain joins TRBV7-3 and TRBJ1-1, with D perhaps matching TRBD1 (5 bases). Germline V lookup: CDR1 SGHTA, CDR2 FQGTGA. The CDR3 covers 14 residues. The germline V and J ends were trimmed by 0 bases and 1 base, with 6 bases remaining between them. The CDR3 DNA sequence: TGTGCCAGCAGCTTAACGGGGGGGAACACTGAAGCTTTCTTT. Its protein is CASSLTGGNTEAFF.

The chain has TRBV9 and TRBJ2-1; TRBD1 might be the D (6 bases). The V gene's germline CDR1 is SGDLS and CDR2 YYNGEE. The CDR3 is 15 amino acids. The V and J ends lost 4 bases and 7 bases respectively, with 18 bases between them. The CDR3 DNA reads as TGTGCCAGCAGCCGCGGACAGTCCTCTGGGAATGAGCAGTTCTTC. The encoded protein is CASSRGQSSGNEQFF.

The chain recombines TRBV19 with TRBJ2-7, with D perhaps matching TRBD2 (5 bases). V lost 6 bases and J 6 bases, leaving 9 bases between the germline ends. This CDR3 spans 11 amino acids. Germline assignment: CDR1 LNHDA and CDR2 SQIVND (reference sequence). CDR3 bases: TGTGCCAGTAGGCGGGCCTCCGAGCAGTACTTC. This gives the protein CASRRASEQYF.

The chain carries TRBV7-9 and TRBJ2-3; no clear D. The germline CDR1 and CDR2 sequences are SEHNR and FQNEAQ (reference sequence). The CDR3 spans 15 residues. Between the trimmed V and J ends, which lost 5 bases and 5 bases, there was a span of 17 bases. CDR3 DNA sequence: TGTGCCAGCAGCCTGATGGGCCAGGTGGGAGATACGCAGTATTTT. It yields the protein CASSLMGQVGDTQYF.

For the CDR3, the DNA is TGTGCCAGCTCACCCGAGACAGGGAACACTGAAGCTTTCTTT. Its protein product is CASSPETGNTEAFF. The gene calls are TRBV18 and TRBJ1-1, with D possibly being TRBD1 (6 bases). Germline loops: CDR1 KGHSH, CDR2 LQKENI. The length of the CDR3 is 14 residues. With 3 bases removed from V and 1 base from J, the gap between germline ends came to 9 bases.

This clone was counted a single time. The chain couples TRBV12-3 or TRBV12-4 to TRBJ1-1; TRBD1 might be the D (6 bases). This CDR3 region has 13 residues. V was shortened by 6 bases and J by 1 base, with 9 bases between the two germline ends. The CDR3 spells CASRPGQNTEAFF. As DNA, the CDR3 is TGTGCCAGCAGGCCGGGACAGAACACTGAAGCTTTCTTT.

This clone is a singleton in its sample. The chain recombines TRBV15 with TRBJ2-1; 7 nucleotides agree with TRBD1. The germline V gene has CDR1 LNHNV and CDR2 YYDKDF (reference sequence). CDR3 length: 14 amino acids. The J segment lost 7 bases and the V segment lost 1 base, leaving 4 bases of the junction unmatched. CDR3 in amino acids: CATSRGQGLNEQFF. The CDR3 nucleotides are TGTGCCACCAGCAGAGGACAGGGATTGAATGAGCAGTTCTTC.

The chain is built from TRBV19 and TRBJ1-2, with a possible D match to TRBD1 (6 bases). CDR3 size: 16 residues. Germline values: CDR1 LNHDA, CDR2 SQIVND (reference sequence). V was shortened by 10 bases and J by 1 base, with 22 bases between the two germline ends. The CDR3 DNA sequence: TGTGCCACCCGCCCGGGGGCAGGGCTGATTAACTATGGCTACACCTTC. Encoded protein: CATRPGAGLINYGYTF.

This rearrangement joins TRBV19 to TRBJ2-2; D unresolved. The CDR3 is made up of 18 amino acids. V was pared by 1 base and J by 5 bases, with 20 bases between. From germline, CDR1 is LNHDA and CDR2 SQIVND (reference sequence). The CDR3 is CASSIGALSLGRTGELFF. As DNA, the CDR3 is TGTGCCAGTAGTATAGGGGCCCTTAGCCTGGGAAGGACCGGGGAGCTGTTTTTT.

The chain links TRBV6-2 or TRBV6-3 to TRBJ2-3; D tentatively reads TRBD1 or TRBD2 (5 bases each). This CDR3 has 14 residues. The germline CDR1 and CDR2 sequences are MNHEY and SVGEGT. V shed 0 bases and J shed 5 bases, with 9 bases lying between them. The CDR3 DNA reads as TGTGCCAGCAGTTACTCCGGGGCATTAGATACGCAGTATTTT. It translates to CASSYSGALDTQYF.